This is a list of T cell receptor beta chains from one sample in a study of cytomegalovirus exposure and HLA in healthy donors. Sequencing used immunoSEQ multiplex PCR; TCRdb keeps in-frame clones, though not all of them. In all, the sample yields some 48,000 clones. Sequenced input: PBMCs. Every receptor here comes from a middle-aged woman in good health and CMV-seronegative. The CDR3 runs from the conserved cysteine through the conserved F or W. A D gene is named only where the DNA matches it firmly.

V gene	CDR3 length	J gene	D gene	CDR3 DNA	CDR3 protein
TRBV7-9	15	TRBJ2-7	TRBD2	TGTGCCAGCAGCCGACTAGCTCGGGGGACCTACGAGCAGTACTTC	CASSRLARGTYEQYF
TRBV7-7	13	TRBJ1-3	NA	TGTGCTAGCAGCCCGGGATCTGGAAACACCATATATTTT	CASSPGSGNTIYF
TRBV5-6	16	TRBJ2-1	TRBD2	TGTGCCAGCAGCTTTAATCCCGCGGGAGGGCCCAGTGAGCAGTTCTTC	CASSFNPAGGPSEQFF
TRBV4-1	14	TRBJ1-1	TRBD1	TGCGCCAGCAGCTCAAAACAGGGGTACACTGAAGCTTTCTTT	CASSSKQGYTEAFF
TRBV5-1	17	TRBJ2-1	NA	TGCGCCAGCAGCGTGGATAGCCCCGGACAGCCCCTCAAGGAGCAGTTCTTC	CASSVDSPGQPLKEQFF
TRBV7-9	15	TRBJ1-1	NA	TGTGCCAGCAGCTTAGCGGAAATTGGACAGCTCGAAGCTTTCTTT	CASSLAEIGQLEAFF
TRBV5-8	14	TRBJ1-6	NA	TGTGCCAGCAGCAGCCTGGACAGCAATTCACCCCTCCACTTT	CASSSLDSNSPLHF
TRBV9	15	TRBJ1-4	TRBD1	TGTGCCAGCAGCCCCGGGGACAGGGAGGCCGAAAAACTGTTTTTT	CASSPGDREAEKLFF
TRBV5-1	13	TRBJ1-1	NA	TGCGCCAGCGGGGAGGGGCGGTACCCTGAAGCTTTCTTT	CASGEGRYPEAFF
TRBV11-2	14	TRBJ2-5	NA	TGTGCCAGCAGCTTATCTAGCCGGGGGGAGACCCAGTACTTC	CASSLSSRGETQYF
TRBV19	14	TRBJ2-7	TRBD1	TGTGCCAGTAGTATGAGGGACAGGGGTAACGAGCAGTACTTC	CASSMRDRGNEQYF
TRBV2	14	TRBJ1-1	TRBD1	TGTGCCAGCAGTGAAAGTGGGACAGCCTCTGAAGCTTTCTTT	CASSESGTASEAFF
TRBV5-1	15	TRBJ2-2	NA	TGCGCCAGCAGCTTGGGTAGCGGAGGGACCGGGGAGCTGTTTTTT	CASSLGSGGTGELFF
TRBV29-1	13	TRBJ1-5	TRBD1	TGCAGCGTTGGACAGGGTAACAATCAGCCCCAGCATTTT	CSVGQGNNQPQHF
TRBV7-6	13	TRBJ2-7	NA	TGTGCCAGCAGCTTACCCTTAAGCCCCGAGCAGTACTTC	CASSLPLSPEQYF
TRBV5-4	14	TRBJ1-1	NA	TGTGCCAGCAACCCCGGGAGGATGAACACTGAAGCTTTCTTT	CASNPGRMNTEAFF
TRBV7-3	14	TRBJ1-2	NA	TGTGCCAGCAGCCCCATGCCAGTCAATTATGGCTACACCTTC	CASSPMPVNYGYTF
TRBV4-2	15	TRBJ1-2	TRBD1	TGTGCCAGCAGCCAATCCTTGGGGCAGGGGGATGGCTACACCTTC	CASSQSLGQGDGYTF
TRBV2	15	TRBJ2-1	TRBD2	TGTGCCAGCAGCGAGGGCCTAGCGGGAGACAATGAGCAGTTCTTC	CASSEGLAGDNEQFF
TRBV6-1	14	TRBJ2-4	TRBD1	TGTGCCAGCAGAGAACAGGGGGCGCAGGACATTCAGTACTTC	CASREQGAQDIQYF
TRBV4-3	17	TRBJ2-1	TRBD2	TGCGCCAGCAGCCAAGATCTGCAGCGGGGGGGCCTGGGTGAGCAGTTCTTC	CASSQDLQRGGLGEQFF
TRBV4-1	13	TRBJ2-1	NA	TGCGCCAGCAGCCAAGAGGTATCGGATGAGCAGTTCTTC	CASSQEVSDEQFF
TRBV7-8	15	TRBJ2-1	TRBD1	TGTGCCAGCAGCTTAGCGACAGGGCGCTACAATGAGCAGTTCTTC	CASSLATGRYNEQFF
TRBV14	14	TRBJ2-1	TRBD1	TGTGCCAGCACCCCACAGGGGGGCTACAATGAGCAGTTCTTC	CASTPQGGYNEQFF
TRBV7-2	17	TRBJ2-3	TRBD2	TGTGCCAGCAGCTTTAACGGGGGGTCCCTTAGCACAGATACGCAGTATTTT	CASSFNGGSLSTDTQYF
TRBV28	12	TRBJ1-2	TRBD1	TGTGCCAGCAGTAAAGGGGGCGAGGGCTACACCTTC	CASSKGGEGYTF
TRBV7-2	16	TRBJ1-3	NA	TGTGCCAGCAGCCAACCGGGCGGGGTCGCTGGAAACACCATATATTTT	CASSQPGGVAGNTIYF
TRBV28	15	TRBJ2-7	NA	TGTGCCAGCAGTTCCCTAAGCGGGTATCGCTACGAGCAGTACTTC	CASSSLSGYRYEQYF
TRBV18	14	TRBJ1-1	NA	TGTGCCAGCTCACCGGACGCGGGGGGTGCGGTGGCTTTCTTT	CASSPDAGGAVAFF
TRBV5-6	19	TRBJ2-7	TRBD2	TGTGCCAGCAGCCTAAGTAGCGGGAGGGTGGGTCTTCCCCTCTACGAGCAGTACTTC	CASSLSSGRVGLPLYEQYF
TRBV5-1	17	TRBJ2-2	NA	TGCGCCAGCAGCTTGGTCAGCCAGGTTCTAAACACCGGGGAGCTGTTTTTT	CASSLVSQVLNTGELFF
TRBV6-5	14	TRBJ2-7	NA	TGTGCCAGCAGTCGGACAGCCATCCCCTACGAGCAGTACTTC	CASSRTAIPYEQYF
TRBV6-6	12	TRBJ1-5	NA	TGTGCCAGCAGCCAAGGAGATCAGCCCCAGCATTTT	CASSQGDQPQHF
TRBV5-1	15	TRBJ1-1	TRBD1	TGCGCCAGCAGCCCAGGACAGGGATTGAACACTGAAGCTTTCTTT	CASSPGQGLNTEAFF
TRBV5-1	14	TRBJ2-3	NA	TGCGCCAGCAGCCCCCTCCCTGGGGAGGATACGCAGTATTTT	CASSPLPGEDTQYF
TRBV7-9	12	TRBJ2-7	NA	TGTGCCAGCAGCTTAGATAGCGGTAAGCAGTACTTC	CASSLDSGKQYF
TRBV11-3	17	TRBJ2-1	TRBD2	TGTGCCAGCAGCTTACCCATAGCGGGATCGTGGGACAATGAGCAGTTCTTC	CASSLPIAGSWDNEQFF
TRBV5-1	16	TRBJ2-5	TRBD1	TGCGCCAGCAGCTTGATAGGAGGACAGGGGACGGAGACCCAGTACTTC	CASSLIGGQGTETQYF
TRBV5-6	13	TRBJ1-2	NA	TGTGCCACCTCTGGGAGGGGCCCCCCTGGCTACACCTTC	CATSGRGPPGYTF
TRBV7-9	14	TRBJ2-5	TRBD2	TGTGCCAGCACGGCGGGGGGGCCTCAAGAGACCCAGTACTTC	CASTAGGPQETQYF
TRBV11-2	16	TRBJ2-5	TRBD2	TGTGCCAGCAGCTTAAGGGGACTACGGGACCAAGAGACCCAGTACTTC	CASSLRGLRDQETQYF
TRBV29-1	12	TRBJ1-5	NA	TGCAGCGTCCGGGACACTAATCAGCCCCAGCATTTT	CSVRDTNQPQHF
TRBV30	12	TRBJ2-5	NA	TGTGCCTGGAACAGGGTCGGGGAGACCCAGTACTTC	CAWNRVGETQYF
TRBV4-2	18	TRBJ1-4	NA	TGTGCCAGCAGCCCGTCGGGGAGCGGGGCTGCAACTAATGAAAAACTGTTTTTT	CASSPSGSGAATNEKLFF
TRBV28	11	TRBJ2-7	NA	TGTGCCAGCAGTTCTGCGCGAGAGCAGTACTTC	CASSSAREQYF